Sequencing of this TCR beta chain was carried out in a study of ipilimumab plus nivolumab after autologous stem cell transplantation. Study at large: Patients received a median of roughly 5 ipilimumab and roughly eight nivolumab doses.

Sequencing was performed with immunoSEQ multiplex PCR; in TCRdb, only in-frame clones are kept and a portion is missing. This sample has 77,000 or so clones, with 83% found just once. This clone was recorded a few times. This receptor was taken from a male donor with diffuse large B-cell lymphoma. The sample was PBMCs, taken in a trial of ipilimumab plus nivolumab as post-transplant consolidation.

CDR3 sequence reads: CASSLTGKEGYTF. For the CDR3, the DNA is TGTGCCAGCAGCCTGACAGGGAAGGAAGGCTACACCTTC. V and J are TRBV6-5 and TRBJ1-2; TRBD1 matches at 7 bases. Germline CDR1 reads MNHEY; CDR2 reads SVGAGI. The CDR3 sequence is 13 residues long. Unmatched junction bases numbered 9, after V lost 6 bases and J lost 8 bases.